What follows are 20 T cell receptor beta chains derived from one specimen sequenced in a study of early T cells in non-severe SARS-CoV-2 infection. TCRdb independently ran MiXCR on the 5' RACE reads; one entry per CDR3 protein. This table holds approximately 76,000 distinct CDR3 sequences, around an eighth found once. Specimen: whole blood. Every receptor here comes from an adult who was a healthcare worker with PCR-confirmed SARS-CoV-2 infection or an uninfected control (not recorded which).

The chain recombines TRBV29-1 with TRBJ2-3; D not resolved. Germline V lookup: CDR1 SQVTM, CDR2 ANQGSEA. Deletions cut 0 bases from V and 2 bases from J, with 9 bases between. This CDR3 is 14 amino acids long. CDR3 nucleotides: TGCAGCGTTGAAGATCGAGACTCCACAGATACGCAGTATTTT. Amino acids: CSVEDRDSTDTQYF.

Many counts were recorded for this clonotype. J is TRBJ1-6 and V is TRBV7-8, with 10 bases fitting TRBD1. Germline CDR1 and CDR2: SGHVS and FQNEAQ. The CDR3 sequence is 14 residues long. Unmatched junction bases numbered 6, after V lost 7 bases and J lost 9 bases. The CDR3 is CASTPGTGVSPLHF. CDR3 bases: TGTGCCAGCACCCCCGGGACAGGGGTTTCACCCCTCCACTTT. Using reference TRBV7-8 and TRBJ1-6 for the parts outside the CDR3, the full variable domain is GAGVSQSPRYKVAKRGQDVALRCDPISGHVSLFWYQQALGQGPEFLTYFQNEAQLDKSGLPSDRFFAERPEGSVSTLKIQRTQQEDSAVYLCASTPGTGVSPLHFGNGTRLTVT.

This clonotype was recorded many times. The J gene is TRBJ2-2, the V gene TRBV30, with a possible D match to TRBD2 (5 bases). Germline V gene lookup returns CDR1 GTSNPN and CDR2 SVGIG (reference sequence). The CDR3 loop spans 12 amino acids. V was clipped by 2 bases and J by 7 bases, with 8 bases between them. This chain's CDR3 is CAWSRSGGELFF. DNA for the CDR3: TGTGCCTGGAGTAGGAGCGGCGGGGAGCTGTTTTTT.

This clonotype has just a few counts. This chain connects TRBV6-5 to TRBJ2-1, with TRBD2 matching 9 bases. Looked up from germline, CDR1 is MNHEY and CDR2 is SVGAGI. V trimming: 6 bases; J trimming: 7 bases; junction bases outside the gene matches: 10. The CDR3 is 15 amino acids. CDR3 coding DNA: TGTGCCAGCAGACCCTTGGCGGGGGGGTATAATGAGCAGTTCTTC. This sequence encodes CASRPLAGGYNEQFF.

The gene calls are TRBV29-1 and TRBJ1-2; no definite D call. The V gene's germline CDR1 is SQVTM and CDR2 ANQGSEA. This CDR3 contains 14 residues. Trimming pared 3 bases from V and 1 base from J, leaving 12 bases between. In DNA, the CDR3 is TGCAGCGTTGACGGGAACCGAGATAACTATGGCTACACCTTC. Protein product: CSVDGNRDNYGYTF. Looking up the rest from reference TRBV29-1 and TRBJ1-2 gives the full variable domain: SAVISQKPSRDICQRGTSLTIQCQVDSQVTMMFWYRQQPGQSLTLIATANQGSEATYESGFVIDKFPISRPNLTFSTLTVSNMSPEDSSIYLCSVDGNRDNYGYTFGSGTRLTVV.

This clonotype came up many times. This chain uses TRBV28 with TRBJ2-1; either TRBD1 or TRBD2 may supply D (5 bases each). This CDR3 is 11 amino acids long. CDR1 is MDHEN, CDR2 SYDVKM, per germline. Trimming took 5 bases from V and 15 from J, leaving 14 bases between them. The CDR3 sequence: CASSPGTHGFF. CDR3 nucleotide sequence: TGTGCCAGCAGTCCCGGGACCCACGGGTTCTTC.

The chain recombines TRBV5-1 with TRBJ1-1; no clear D gene. Germline CDR1 SGHRS, CDR2 YFSETQ. This CDR3 has 11 residues. Trimming shortened V by 7 bases and J by 4 bases, and 8 bases separated the two germline ends. CDR3 sequence: CASRWGTEAFF. The CDR3 DNA follows: TGCGCCAGCCGGTGGGGCACTGAAGCTTTCTTT.

At least ten counts were recorded for this clonotype. This chain connects TRBV3-1 to TRBJ2-6; 7 nucleotides line up with TRBD1. Trimming removed 6 bases from V and 4 bases from J; junction bases left unmatched: 6. From germline, CDR1 is LGHDT and CDR2 YNNKEL (reference sequence). The length of the CDR3 is 15 residues. DNA of the CDR3: TGTGCCAGCAGTCCTACAGGGGCAGGGGCCAACGTCCTGACTTTC. As protein: CASSPTGAGANVLTF.

This clonotype was counted a few times. The V call is TRBV5-4, the J call TRBJ2-5; tentative D call: TRBD2 (6 bases). The CDR3 is 13 amino acids. Trimming cost V 5 bases and J 4 bases, with 12 bases left between them. CDR1 and CDR2 from the germline V gene are SGHNT and YYREEE (reference sequence). CDR3 amino acids: CASRKGLGETQYF. In DNA, the CDR3 is TGTGCCAGCAGAAAGGGACTGGGAGAGACCCAGTACTTC. The whole variable domain, filled in from reference TRBV5-4 and TRBJ2-5, reads ETGVTQSPTHLIKTRGQQVTLRCSSQSGHNTVSWYQQALGQGPQFIFQYYREEENGRGNFPPRFSGLQFPNYSSELNVNALELDDSALYLCASRKGLGETQYFGPGTRLLVL.

This clonotype was observed many times. This chain connects TRBV6-5 to TRBJ2-1; 9 bases are shared with TRBD2. Germline trimming cut 0 bases from V and 6 bases from J; bases unmatched to any gene: 6. The length of the CDR3 is 16 residues. CDR1 MNHEY and CDR2 SVGAGI come from the germline V gene. As DNA, the CDR3 is TGTGCCAGCAGTTACTCCGGGACTAGCAGCCCCAATGAGCAGTTCTTC. Its protein is CASSYSGTSSPNEQFF.

This clonotype was found many times. The J gene is TRBJ1-1, the V gene TRBV4-1, with no clear D. V was shortened by 7 bases and J by 1 base, with 10 bases between the two germline ends. CDR3 length: 13 residues. Germline CDR1 MGHRA, CDR2 YSYEKL. CDR3 nucleotide sequence: TGCGCCAGCAAAAGCGGCGGGAACACTGAAGCTTTCTTT. Translated: CASKSGGNTEAFF.

The chain employs TRBV3-1 and TRBJ2-7; the match to TRBD2 covers 12 bases. The germline V gene encodes CDR1 LGHDT and CDR2 YNNKEL (reference sequence). This CDR3 has 15 residues. J lost 4 bases, V lost 1 base, and 2 bases had no gene match. In DNA form, the CDR3 reads TGTGCCAGCAGCCAAGCCACTAGCGGGGGGTACGAGCAGTACTTC. As protein: CASSQATSGGYEQYF.

This clonotype was observed at least ten times. This sequence joins TRBV30 and TRBJ2-3; 8 positions match TRBD2. J lost 0 bases, V lost 6 bases, and 5 bases had no gene match. The CDR3 runs to 14 residues. Germline assignment: CDR1 GTSNPN and CDR2 SVGIG (reference sequence). CDR3 amino acids: CACLAGSSTDTQYF. In DNA form, the CDR3 reads TGTGCCTGCCTAGCGGGTAGTAGCACAGATACGCAGTATTTT.

This clonotype was seen ten or more times. The gene calls are TRBV7-8 and TRBJ2-7; D is perhaps TRBD1 or TRBD2 (5 bases each). Looked up from germline, CDR1 is SGHVS and CDR2 is FQNEAQ. The CDR3 consists of 13 residues. V lost 4 bases and J lost 6, with 13 bases in between. The CDR3 DNA reads as TGTGCCAGCAGCTCCGGGGCACACTCCGAGCAGTACTTC. Residues: CASSSGAHSEQYF.

This chain uses TRBV5-1 with TRBJ2-7; 9 bases are shared with TRBD1. This CDR3 spans 14 amino acids. Germline lookup yields CDR1 SGHRS and CDR2 YFSETQ. Trimming took 3 bases from V and 11 from J; bases not matched to a gene: 12. The CDR3, as DNA: TGCGCCAGCAGCTCGGCGAGGGACAGGGAGAGTAAGTACTTC. Translating it yields CASSSARDRESKYF.

This chain uses TRBV5-1 with TRBJ1-5, with 9 nucleotides matching TRBD1. Trimming at V came to 4 bases and at J to 7 bases, leaving 6 bases not matched to a gene. CDR1 SGHRS and CDR2 YFSETQ come from the germline V gene. CDR3 length equals 14 residues. The CDR3 region has the DNA TGCGCCAGCAGCGAGGGGACAGGGAAGCAGCCCCAGCATTTT. It encodes CASSEGTGKQPQHF.

This clonotype came up many times. The chain combines TRBV28 with TRBJ2-7; 10 nucleotides line up with TRBD1. Trimming took 5 bases from V and 7 from J; bases not matched to a gene: 14. CDR3 length: 16 amino acids. Germline values: CDR1 MDHEN, CDR2 SYDVKM. The CDR3 region has the DNA TGTGCCAGCAGTAGAGACAGGGGGCTCGTATCGGGTGAGCAGTACTTC. This encodes CASSRDRGLVSGEQYF. The variable domain in full, completed from reference TRBV28 and TRBJ2-7, reads DVKVTQSSRYLVKRTGEKVFLECVQDMDHENMFWYRQDPGLGLRLIYFSYDVKMKEKGDIPEGYSVSREKKERFSLILESASTNQTSMYLCASSRDRGLVSGEQYFGPGTRLTVT.

This clonotype was observed a handful of times. In DNA, the CDR3 is TGTGCCAGCGTGGGAGGGACTAGCGGGGGGTCTTACAATGAGCAGTTCTTC. The encoded protein is CASVGGTSGGSYNEQFF. The J gene is TRBJ2-1, the V gene TRBV2, with 15 nucleotides matching TRBD2. CDR3 size: 17 residues. The germline gives CDR1 SNHLY, CDR2 FYNNEI. V trimming: 8 bases; J trimming: 4 bases; junction bases outside the gene matches: 9.

This clonotype was detected many times. The DNA of the CDR3 is TGTGCCAGCAGCTCAAGTGGGACCCCGGGGGAGACCCAGTACTTC. It translates to CASSSSGTPGETQYF. V and J are TRBV25-1 and TRBJ2-5, with D perhaps assigned TRBD1 or TRBD2 (5 bases each). The germline CDR1 and CDR2 sequences are MGHDK and SYGVNS. V lost 6 bases and J lost 5, with 19 bases in between. This CDR3 is built from 15 residues.

Concerning this clonotype: This may arise from a read error, as a much more abundant clone is one base away. The rearrangement links TRBV7-2 to TRBJ2-3; D call uncertain. This CDR3 is built from 11 residues. The germline V gene encodes CDR1 SGHTA and CDR2 FQGNSA. The CDR3 is CASSFQDTHYF. The CDR3 DNA reads as TGTGCCAGCAGCTTTCAGGATACGCATTATTTT.